These T cell receptor beta chains were read from a single sample in a study of brain T cells in children with intractable seizures. Assay: immunoSEQ multiplex PCR; the TCRdb copy retains only in-frame clones and omits some. The sample shows 88,000 or so clones, about 90% of them seen only once. The input for sequencing was peripheral blood, taken at surgery. Source of these receptors: a girl aged 2 to 9 with Rasmussen encephalitis and intractable seizures. The CDR3 runs from the conserved cysteine through the conserved F or W. Fields, in order: V gene, clone size, J gene, D gene, CDR3 protein, CDR3 DNA. A D gene is named only where the DNA matches it firmly. Rows give clone size only sometimes, using once, few, many, or a class for an expanded clone.

v_gene: TRBV14
abundance: -
j_gene: TRBJ1-1
d_gene: TRBD1
CDR3aa: CASSQAPGGGTEAFF
CDR3nt: TGTGCCAGCAGCCAAGCGCCAGGGGGCGGGACTGAAGCTTTCTTT

v_gene: TRBV27
abundance: -
j_gene: TRBJ1-2
d_gene: -
CDR3aa: CASSFAGTYGYTF
CDR3nt: TGTGCCAGCAGTTTTGCAGGGACCTATGGCTACACCTTC

v_gene: TRBV19
abundance: -
j_gene: TRBJ2-2
d_gene: TRBD2
CDR3aa: CASKEGTSGLNTGELFF
CDR3nt: TGTGCCAGTAAGGAGGGGACTAGCGGGCTGAACACCGGGGAGCTGTTTTTT

v_gene: TRBV28
abundance: -
j_gene: TRBJ1-2
d_gene: -
CDR3aa: CASSSTGPPYGYTF
CDR3nt: TGTGCCAGCAGTTCTACAGGGCCCCCCTATGGCTACACCTTC

v_gene: TRBV7-9
abundance: -
j_gene: TRBJ1-6
d_gene: -
CDR3aa: CASSPTTTGNSPLHF
CDR3nt: TGTGCCAGCAGCCCTACGACGACAGGCAATTCACCCCTCCACTTT

v_gene: TRBV28
abundance: -
j_gene: TRBJ1-1
d_gene: -
CDR3aa: CASTRPATEAFF
CDR3nt: TGTGCCAGCACCCGCCCGGCCACTGAAGCTTTCTTT

v_gene: TRBV12-3/TRBV12-4
abundance: -
j_gene: TRBJ1-5
d_gene: -
CDR3aa: CASSFFGQPQHF
CDR3nt: TGTGCCAGCAGTTTCTTTGGTCAGCCCCAGCATTTT

v_gene: TRBV6-5
abundance: -
j_gene: TRBJ1-2
d_gene: TRBD1
CDR3aa: CASSRDSHYGYTF
CDR3nt: TGTGCCAGCAGTAGGGACAGCCACTATGGCTACACCTTC

v_gene: TRBV6-5
abundance: -
j_gene: TRBJ2-7
d_gene: -
CDR3aa: CASKPDYFSYEQYF
CDR3nt: TGTGCCAGCAAGCCGGACTACTTCTCCTACGAGCAGTACTTC

v_gene: TRBV10-3
abundance: once
j_gene: TRBJ2-3
d_gene: -
CDR3aa: CAIKNWDISTDTQYF
CDR3nt: TGTGCCATCAAGAATTGGGACATTAGCACAGATACGCAGTATTTT

v_gene: TRBV2
abundance: -
j_gene: TRBJ2-7
d_gene: TRBD1
CDR3aa: CASRYGQEYEQYF
CDR3nt: TGTGCCAGCCGCTACGGACAGGAGTACGAGCAGTACTTC

v_gene: TRBV15
abundance: -
j_gene: TRBJ1-4
d_gene: -
CDR3aa: CATSRANEKLFF
CDR3nt: TGTGCCACCAGCAGAGCAAATGAAAAACTGTTTTTT

v_gene: TRBV24-1
abundance: -
j_gene: TRBJ2-7
d_gene: TRBD2
CDR3aa: CATSDFQASGTHEQYF
CDR3nt: TGTGCCACCAGTGATTTTCAGGCTAGCGGGACCCACGAGCAGTACTTC

v_gene: TRBV6-5
abundance: once
j_gene: TRBJ2-3
d_gene: TRBD2
CDR3aa: CASSSPGGGRTDTQYF
CDR3nt: TGTGCCAGCAGTTCCCCGGGGGGGGGCCGGACAGATACGCAGTATTTT

v_gene: TRBV24-1
abundance: -
j_gene: TRBJ2-2
d_gene: -
CDR3aa: CATSDSTTGTNTGELFF
CDR3nt: TGTGCCACCAGTGATTCAACCACCGGGACTAACACCGGGGAGCTGTTTTTT

v_gene: TRBV18
abundance: -
j_gene: TRBJ1-5
d_gene: -
CDR3aa: CASSPRGGHQPQHF
CDR3nt: TGTGCCAGCTCACCGAGGGGGGGCCATCAGCCCCAGCATTTT

v_gene: TRBV24-1
abundance: -
j_gene: TRBJ2-1
d_gene: TRBD2
CDR3aa: CATSDWTSGRNEQFF
CDR3nt: TGTGCCACCAGTGACTGGACTAGCGGGAGAAATGAGCAGTTCTTC

v_gene: TRBV7-3
abundance: -
j_gene: TRBJ2-5
d_gene: -
CDR3aa: CASSSGAAAETQYF
CDR3nt: TGTGCCAGCAGCTCCGGGGCAGCGGCAGAGACCCAGTACTTC